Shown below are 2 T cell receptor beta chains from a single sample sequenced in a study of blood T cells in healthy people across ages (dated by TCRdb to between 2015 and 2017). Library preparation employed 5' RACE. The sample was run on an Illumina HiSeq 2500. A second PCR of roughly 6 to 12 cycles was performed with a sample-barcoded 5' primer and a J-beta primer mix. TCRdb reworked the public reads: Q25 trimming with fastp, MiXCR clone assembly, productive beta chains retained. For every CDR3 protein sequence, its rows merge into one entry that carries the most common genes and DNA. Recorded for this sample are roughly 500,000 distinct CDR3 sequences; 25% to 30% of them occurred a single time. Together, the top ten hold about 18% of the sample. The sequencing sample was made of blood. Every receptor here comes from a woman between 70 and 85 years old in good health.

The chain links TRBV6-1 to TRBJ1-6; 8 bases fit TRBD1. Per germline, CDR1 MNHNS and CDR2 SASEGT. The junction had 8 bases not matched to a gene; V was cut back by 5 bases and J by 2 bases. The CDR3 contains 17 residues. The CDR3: CASSPGQAMPYNSPLHF. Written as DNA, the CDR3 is TGTGCCAGCAGTCCGGGACAGGCGATGCCCTATAATTCACCCCTCCACTTT.

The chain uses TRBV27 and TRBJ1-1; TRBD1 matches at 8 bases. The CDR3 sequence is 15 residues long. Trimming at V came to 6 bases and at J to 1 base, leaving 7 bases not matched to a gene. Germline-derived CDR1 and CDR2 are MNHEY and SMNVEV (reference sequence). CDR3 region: CASRIEDRGNTEAFF. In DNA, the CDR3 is TGTGCCAGCAGAATTGAAGACAGGGGGAACACTGAAGCTTTCTTT.